A selection of T cell receptor beta chains follows, all from one sample in a study of blood T cell repertoires in COVID-19. Libraries were prepared by immunoSEQ multiplex PCR; TCRdb keeps only in-frame clonotypes and omits some of them. The sample includes 100,000 to 150,000 clones, over 75% of them seen just once. Source material: peripheral blood. Source of these receptors: a man between 65 and 79 years old with active or convalescent COVID-19. Each CDR3 is given with its conserved first and last residue. D genes are given only for firm matches. Clone size is given for some rows only: seen once, a few or many times, or a class if the clone is expanded.

>.|TRBJ1-1|TRBV27|once
TGTGCCAGCCGTATGGGGGGGGAACTGAACACTGAAGCTTTCTTT
CASRMGGELNTEAFF
>TRBD1|TRBJ2-7|TRBV6-5|once
TGTGCCAGCAGTAGTCGGGACAGCTCCTACGAGCAGTACTTC
CASSSRDSSYEQYF
>.|TRBJ1-5|TRBV12-3/TRBV12-4|few
TGTGCCAGCAGCCGACCGGGGCAGCCCCAGCATTTT
CASSRPGQPQHF
>.|TRBJ1-1|TRBV28|.
TGTGCCAGCAGCCCTTATGGGGGGGGCACTGAAGCTTTCTTT
CASSPYGGGTEAFF
>TRBD2|TRBJ2-5|TRBV15|.
TGTGCCACCAGCAGAGATCCACCGGGACTAGCTATGAAGACCCAGTACTTC
CATSRDPPGLAMKTQYF
>.|TRBJ1-1|TRBV3-1/TRBV3-2|few
TGTGCCAGCAGCCAAGAGGGCCAGGTCTCTGAAGCTTTCTTT
CASSQEGQVSEAFF
>.|TRBJ2-7|TRBV10-3|.
TGTGCCATCAGGAGAGTCGAAACCTACGAGCAGTACTTC
CAIRRVETYEQYF
>TRBD1|TRBJ2-1|TRBV19|.
TGTGCCAGTAGTAGGGGACAGGGGGGAGTTAATGAGCAGTTCTTC
CASSRGQGGVNEQFF
>TRBD2|TRBJ2-1|TRBV4-2|.
TGTGCCAGCAGCCAAAAATTAAGACTAGCGGGAGTAGGCAATGAGCAGTTCTTC
CASSQKLRLAGVGNEQFF
>.|TRBJ1-4|TRBV5-1|.
TGCGCCAGCAGCTTGACTTCGGGAGGGACTGAAAAACTGTTTTTT
CASSLTSGGTEKLFF
>.|TRBJ2-7|TRBV4-2|.
TGTGCCAGCAGCCAAGAGAGGTGGGACTCCCTGGGCTACGAGCAGTACTTC
CASSQERWDSLGYEQYF
>TRBD2|TRBJ2-1|TRBV15|.
TGTGCCACTGCAGCGGGAGGGTACAATGAGCAGTTCTTC
CATAAGGYNEQFF
>.|TRBJ1-1|TRBV5-1|.
TGCGCCAGCAGCTTGTCCAGGGAACAGAACACTGAAGCTTTCTTT
CASSLSREQNTEAFF
>TRBD2|TRBJ2-3|TRBV5-1|.
TGCGCCAGCAGCCGTTCAGCTAGCGGTTCCGGCACAGATACGCAGTATTTT
CASSRSASGSGTDTQYF
>.|TRBJ2-2|TRBV3-1/TRBV3-2|.
TGTGCCAGCAGCCAACAGGGTATCACCGGGGAGCTGTTTTTT
CASSQQGITGELFF
>.|TRBJ2-7|TRBV5-6|.
TGTGCCAGCAGCTTTGGCAGATCCCAAATTTTAGCCGAGCAGTACTTC
CASSFGRSQILAEQYF
>TRBD2|TRBJ2-3|TRBV28|.
TGTGCCAGCCTCGGGAGGGACACAGATACGCAGTATTTT
CASLGRDTDTQYF
>TRBD2|TRBJ2-2|TRBV24-1|.
TGTGCCACCAGTGATTTAGGCGGGAGGGACACCGGGGAGCTGTTTTTT
CATSDLGGRDTGELFF
>TRBD1|TRBJ2-1|TRBV7-6|.
TGTGCCAGCAGCTTAACGACAGGGTCCTACAATGAGCAGTTCTTC
CASSLTTGSYNEQFF
>.|TRBJ1-4|TRBV10-3|.
TGTGCCATCAGTGAGCGGGGTGGAGGGTCGGCAGATGAAAAACTGTTTTTT
CAISERGGGSADEKLFF
>.|TRBJ1-4|TRBV5-1|few
TGCGCCAGCAGCTTGGAGACAGCGGGAGGGGTTGAAAAACTGTTTTTT
CASSLETAGGVEKLFF
>.|TRBJ2-4|TRBV27|.
TGTGCCAGCAGTTTATCGACATCTCCCGGGGACATTCAGTACTTC
CASSLSTSPGDIQYF
>TRBD1|TRBJ2-7|TRBV6-1|.
TGTGCCAGCAGTGAAGCGCACGGGACAGGGACATTTGCATACGAGCAGTACTTC
CASSEAHGTGTFAYEQYF
>TRBD1|TRBJ1-6|TRBV11-2|.
TGTGCCAGCAGCCCGACAGGGCGAAATTCACCCCTCCACTTT
CASSPTGRNSPLHF
>.|TRBJ2-1|TRBV29-1|.
TGCCTTGGGCTCAATACCTACAATGAGCAGTTCTTC
CLGLNTYNEQFF
>TRBD1|TRBJ2-7|TRBV9|.
TGTGCCAGCAGCGAGACAGGGGCCCCCGAGAGGGAGCAGTACTTC
CASSETGAPEREQYF
>TRBD1|TRBJ1-4|TRBV28|once
TGTGCCAGCAGTTTAGCCAGGGGGACTGAAAAACTGTTTTTT
CASSLARGTEKLFF
>TRBD1|TRBJ2-7|TRBV27|.
TGTGCCAGTGCCGCCGGGACAGGGTTGTTCCGGCAGTACTTC
CASAAGTGLFRQYF
>.|TRBJ1-4|TRBV19|.
TGTGCCAGTTCAACGAACTCCAATGAAAAACTGTTTTTT
CASSTNSNEKLFF
>.|TRBJ2-5|TRBV20-1|.
TGCAGTGCTAGACGGGAGACCCAGTACTTC
CSARRETQYF
>TRBD1|TRBJ1-3|TRBV7-6|few
TGTGCCAGCAGCTTAGCCCCGACAGGGAGCTCTGGAAACACCATATATTTT
CASSLAPTGSSGNTIYF
>TRBD1|TRBJ2-5|TRBV19|.
TGTGCCAGTAGTGCTCCTGAGGGGGCGAGAGAGACCCAGTACTTC
CASSAPEGARETQYF
>.|TRBJ2-7|TRBV19|.
TGTGCCACCAGGGGTCCGAGGTTTGAGCAGTACTTC
CATRGPRFEQYF
>TRBD2|TRBJ2-2|TRBV4-1|.
TGCGCCAGCAGCCAATCTACGCCTAGCGGGGTGAACACCGGGGAGCTGTTTTTT
CASSQSTPSGVNTGELFF
>.|TRBJ2-2|TRBV7-2|.
TGTGCCAGCAGCTTAGTAGCGGCCGCTAACACCGGGGAGCTGTTTTTT
CASSLVAAANTGELFF
>.|TRBJ1-3|TRBV18|.
TGTGCCAGCTCACCTTCCGGGACAACCCCGAGCTCTGGAAACACCATATATTTT
CASSPSGTTPSSGNTIYF
>TRBD2|TRBJ2-2|TRBV4-2|once
TGTGCCAGCAGCCAGGAGGGCGGGGGCACCGGGGAGCTGTTTTTT
CASSQEGGGTGELFF
>.|TRBJ1-1|TRBV5-1|.
TGCGCCAGCAGCTTAATGTGGGGGCCGGGCACTGAAGCTTTCTTT
CASSLMWGPGTEAFF
>.|TRBJ1-1|TRBV7-9|.
TGTGCCAGCAGCTTAGCACTGCCTGGACAGAACACTGAAGCTTTCTTT
CASSLALPGQNTEAFF
>TRBD2|TRBJ2-3|TRBV7-9|.
TGTGCCAGCAGCGCGACTAGCGGGAGATTAGATACGCAGTATTTT
CASSATSGRLDTQYF
>.|TRBJ2-3|TRBV21-1|.
TGTGCCAGCAGCAAACTGTCACTAGCGGGAGGTGTTACTTTTGCAGATACGCAGTATTTT
CASSKLSLAGGVTFADTQYF
>.|TRBJ1-5|TRBV2|.
TGTGCCAGCAGCTATTTCTCAGGGTCTCAGCCCCAGCATTTT
CASSYFSGSQPQHF
>TRBD2|TRBJ2-3|TRBV7-9|.
TGTGCCAGCACCGGTAGCGGGATTAGCACAGATACGCAGTATTTT
CASTGSGISTDTQYF
>.|TRBJ2-1|TRBV19|.
TGTGCCAGTAGTATCGACTTCTACAATGAGCAGTTCTTC
CASSIDFYNEQFF
>TRBD2|TRBJ2-1|TRBV7-2|.
TGTGCCAGCAAACTAACGGGGGGGAATGAGCAGTTCTTC
CASKLTGGNEQFF
>TRBD1|TRBJ1-5|TRBV19|.
TGTGCCAGTAGCAAAGGCGGGAGGGACAGGGGAAGCAATCAGCCCCAGCATTTT
CASSKGGRDRGSNQPQHF
>.|TRBJ2-5|TRBV14|.
TGTGCCAGCAGCCAAGAACCCAGATCTAGTCCCCAGTACTTC
CASSQEPRSSPQYF
>TRBD2|TRBJ2-1|TRBV19|.
TGTGCCAGTAGTATCATCCGACTAGCGGGAGCTAATGAGCAGTTCTTC
CASSIIRLAGANEQFF
>.|TRBJ1-1|TRBV5-1|.
TGCGCCAGCAGCTTGGCCGTAAGGGGCACTGAAGCTTTCTTT
CASSLAVRGTEAFF
>TRBD1|TRBJ1-6|TRBV28|.
TGTGCCAGCAGCCCGACAGGGAGGAGTTCACCCCTCCACTTT
CASSPTGRSSPLHF
>TRBD1|TRBJ2-3|TRBV19|.
TGTGCCAGTAGTCCACAAGGACAGGGGTTTACAGATACGCAGTATTTT
CASSPQGQGFTDTQYF
>TRBD2|TRBJ2-3|TRBV6-5|.
TGTGCCAGCAGTTACTCGAGGGCGGGAGGCACAGATACGCAGTATTTT
CASSYSRAGGTDTQYF
>.|TRBJ1-5|TRBV7-9|.
TGTGCCAGCAGCTCCCCATGGTGGGGGGGAAATCAGCCCCAGCATTTT
CASSSPWWGGNQPQHF
>TRBD1|TRBJ2-5|TRBV7-7|.
TGTGCTAGCAGCCCTACACCGGGACAGCAAGAGACCCAGTACTTC
CASSPTPGQQETQYF
>TRBD1|TRBJ1-5|TRBV19|.
TGTGCCAGTAATCAACCGGGACAGGGGCGCAATCAGCCCCAGCATTTT
CASNQPGQGRNQPQHF
>.|TRBJ1-6|TRBV18|.
TGTGCCAGCTCACGCACGACAGGCTATAATTCACCCCTCCACTTT
CASSRTTGYNSPLHF
>TRBD1|TRBJ2-7|TRBV18|.
TGTGCCAGCTCACCACCGGGACAGGGGCCCTACGAGCAGTACTTC
CASSPPGQGPYEQYF
>TRBD1|TRBJ2-1|TRBV10-3|.
TGTGCCATCAGTGAGTCGACAGGGTCCTACAATGAGCAGTTCTTC
CAISESTGSYNEQFF
>TRBD2|TRBJ2-3|TRBV7-8|once
TGTGCCAGCAGCGCCCTGACTAGCGGGAGGGCCGTGGTTTGGACAGATACGCAGTATTTT
CASSALTSGRAVVWTDTQYF
>.|TRBJ2-2|TRBV19|.
TGTGCCAGTAGTATAGACCGGACCGGGGAGCTGTTTTTT
CASSIDRTGELFF